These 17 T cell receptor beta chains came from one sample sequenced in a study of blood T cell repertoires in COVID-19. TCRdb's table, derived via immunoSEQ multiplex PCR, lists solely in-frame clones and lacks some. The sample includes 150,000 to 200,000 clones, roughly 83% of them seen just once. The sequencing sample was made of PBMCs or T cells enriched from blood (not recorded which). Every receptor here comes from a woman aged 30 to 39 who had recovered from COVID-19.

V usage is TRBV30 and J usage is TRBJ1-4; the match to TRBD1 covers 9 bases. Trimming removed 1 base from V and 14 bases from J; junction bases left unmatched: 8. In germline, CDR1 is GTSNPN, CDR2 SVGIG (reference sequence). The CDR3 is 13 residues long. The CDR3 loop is CAWSAGQGIRLFF. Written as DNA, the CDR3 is TGTGCCTGGAGTGCGGGACAGGGAATTCGGCTGTTTTTT.

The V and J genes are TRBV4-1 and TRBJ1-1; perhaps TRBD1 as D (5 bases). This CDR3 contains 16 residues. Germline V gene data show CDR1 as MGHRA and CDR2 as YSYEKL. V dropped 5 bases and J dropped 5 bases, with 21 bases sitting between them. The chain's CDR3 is CASSKGEGQGRTEAFF. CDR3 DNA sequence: TGCGCCAGCAGCAAAGGGGAGGGTCAGGGAAGAACTGAAGCTTTCTTT.

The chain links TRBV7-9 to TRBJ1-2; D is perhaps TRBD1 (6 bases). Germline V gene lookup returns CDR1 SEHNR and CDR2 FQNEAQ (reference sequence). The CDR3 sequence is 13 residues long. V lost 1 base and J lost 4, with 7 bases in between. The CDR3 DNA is TGTGCCAGCAGCTTAGGCAGGGGCTATGGCTACACCTTC. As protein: CASSLGRGYGYTF.

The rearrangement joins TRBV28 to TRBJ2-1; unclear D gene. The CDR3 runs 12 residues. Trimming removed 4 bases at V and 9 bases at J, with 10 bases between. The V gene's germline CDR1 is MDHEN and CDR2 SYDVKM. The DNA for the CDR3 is TGTGCCAGCAGTTCCTTACAACCTGAGCAGTTCTTC. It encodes CASSSLQPEQFF.

The CDR3: CASSPAPPNQPQHF. For the CDR3, the DNA is TGTGCCAGTAGCCCCGCGCCCCCCAATCAGCCCCAGCATTTT. The V and J genes are TRBV19 and TRBJ1-5; unclear D gene. This CDR3 region has 14 residues. Trimming stripped 6 bases from V and 3 bases from J, with 12 bases between. The V gene's germline CDR1 is LNHDA and CDR2 SQIVND (reference sequence).

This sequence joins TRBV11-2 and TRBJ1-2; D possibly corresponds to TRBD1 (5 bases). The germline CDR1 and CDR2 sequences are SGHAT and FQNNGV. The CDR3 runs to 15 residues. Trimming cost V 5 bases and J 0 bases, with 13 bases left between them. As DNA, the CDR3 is TGTGCCAGCAGCGCGGGGACGGAAACTAACTATGGCTACACCTTC. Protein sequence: CASSAGTETNYGYTF.

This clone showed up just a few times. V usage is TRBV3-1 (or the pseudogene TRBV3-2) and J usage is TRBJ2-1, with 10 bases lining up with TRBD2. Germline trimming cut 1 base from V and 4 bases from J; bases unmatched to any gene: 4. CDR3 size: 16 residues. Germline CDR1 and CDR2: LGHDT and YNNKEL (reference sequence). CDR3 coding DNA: TGTGCCAGCAGCCAAGTGCCAGCGGGAGGGTACAATGAGCAGTTCTTC. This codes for CASSQVPAGGYNEQFF.

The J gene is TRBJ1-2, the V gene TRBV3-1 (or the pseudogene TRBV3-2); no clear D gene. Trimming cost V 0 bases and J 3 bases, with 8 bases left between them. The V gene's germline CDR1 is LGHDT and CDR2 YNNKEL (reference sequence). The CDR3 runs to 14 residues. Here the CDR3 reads CASSQDGRDYGYTF. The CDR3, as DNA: TGTGCCAGCAGCCAAGATGGGAGGGACTATGGCTACACCTTC.

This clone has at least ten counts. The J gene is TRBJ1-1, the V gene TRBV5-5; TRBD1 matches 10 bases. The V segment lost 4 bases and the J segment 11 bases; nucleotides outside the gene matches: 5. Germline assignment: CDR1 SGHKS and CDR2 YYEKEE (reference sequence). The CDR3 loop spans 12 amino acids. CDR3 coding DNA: TGTGCCAGCAGCCGACCGGGACAGGGGGCTTTCTTT. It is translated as CASSRPGQGAFF.

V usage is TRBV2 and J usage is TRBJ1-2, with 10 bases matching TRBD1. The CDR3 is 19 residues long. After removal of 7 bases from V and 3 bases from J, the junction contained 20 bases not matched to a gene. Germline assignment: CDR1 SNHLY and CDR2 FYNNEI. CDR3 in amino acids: CASTSGTGDYFSLYYGYTF. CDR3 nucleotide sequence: TGTGCCAGCACTTCCGGGACAGGGGATTATTTCAGCCTTTACTATGGCTACACCTTC.

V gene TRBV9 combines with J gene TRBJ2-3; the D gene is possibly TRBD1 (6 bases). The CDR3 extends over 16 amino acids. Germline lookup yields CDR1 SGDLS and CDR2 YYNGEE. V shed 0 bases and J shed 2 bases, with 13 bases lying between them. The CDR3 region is CASSVEGDRYTDTQYF. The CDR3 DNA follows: TGTGCCAGCAGCGTAGAAGGAGACAGGTACACAGATACGCAGTATTTT.

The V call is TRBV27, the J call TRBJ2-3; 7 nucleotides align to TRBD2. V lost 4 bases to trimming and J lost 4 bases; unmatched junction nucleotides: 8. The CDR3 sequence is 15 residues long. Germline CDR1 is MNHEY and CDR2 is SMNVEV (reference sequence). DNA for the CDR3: TGTGCCAGCAGTTCCAAGCGGGATCGCTCAGATACGCAGTATTTT. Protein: CASSSKRDRSDTQYF.

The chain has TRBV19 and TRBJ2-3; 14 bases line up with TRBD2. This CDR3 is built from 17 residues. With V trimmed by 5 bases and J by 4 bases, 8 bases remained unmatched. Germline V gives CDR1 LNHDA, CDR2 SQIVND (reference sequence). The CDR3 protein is CASSSPPGLAGADTQYF. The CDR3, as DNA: TGTGCCAGTAGTTCTCCTCCGGGACTAGCGGGAGCAGATACGCAGTATTTT.

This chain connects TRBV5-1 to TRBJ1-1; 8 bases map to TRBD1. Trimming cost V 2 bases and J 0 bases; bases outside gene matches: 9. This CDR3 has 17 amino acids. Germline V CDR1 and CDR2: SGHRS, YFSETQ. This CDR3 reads CASSLTGQGRLNTEAFF. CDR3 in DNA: TGCGCCAGCAGCTTAACTGGACAGGGAAGATTGAACACTGAAGCTTTCTTT.

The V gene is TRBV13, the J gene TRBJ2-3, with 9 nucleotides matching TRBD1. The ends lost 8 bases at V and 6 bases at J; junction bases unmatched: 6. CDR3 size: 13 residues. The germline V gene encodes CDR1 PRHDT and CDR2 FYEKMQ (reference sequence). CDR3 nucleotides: TGTGCCAGCGAGGGACAGGGTCGCGATACGCAGTATTTT. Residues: CASEGQGRDTQYF.

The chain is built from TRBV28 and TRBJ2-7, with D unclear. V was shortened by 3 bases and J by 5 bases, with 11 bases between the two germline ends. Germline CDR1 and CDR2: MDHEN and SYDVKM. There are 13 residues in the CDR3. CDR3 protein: CASSFNGGDEQYF. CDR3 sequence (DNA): TGTGCCAGCAGTTTTAATGGCGGCGACGAGCAGTACTTC.

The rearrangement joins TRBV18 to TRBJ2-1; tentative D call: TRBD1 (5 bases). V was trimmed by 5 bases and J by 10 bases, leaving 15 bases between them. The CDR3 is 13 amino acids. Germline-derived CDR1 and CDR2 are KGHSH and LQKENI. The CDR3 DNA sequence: TGTGCCAGCTCAGCAGGTACAGGCGGCGAGCAGTTCTTC. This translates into CASSAGTGGEQFF.